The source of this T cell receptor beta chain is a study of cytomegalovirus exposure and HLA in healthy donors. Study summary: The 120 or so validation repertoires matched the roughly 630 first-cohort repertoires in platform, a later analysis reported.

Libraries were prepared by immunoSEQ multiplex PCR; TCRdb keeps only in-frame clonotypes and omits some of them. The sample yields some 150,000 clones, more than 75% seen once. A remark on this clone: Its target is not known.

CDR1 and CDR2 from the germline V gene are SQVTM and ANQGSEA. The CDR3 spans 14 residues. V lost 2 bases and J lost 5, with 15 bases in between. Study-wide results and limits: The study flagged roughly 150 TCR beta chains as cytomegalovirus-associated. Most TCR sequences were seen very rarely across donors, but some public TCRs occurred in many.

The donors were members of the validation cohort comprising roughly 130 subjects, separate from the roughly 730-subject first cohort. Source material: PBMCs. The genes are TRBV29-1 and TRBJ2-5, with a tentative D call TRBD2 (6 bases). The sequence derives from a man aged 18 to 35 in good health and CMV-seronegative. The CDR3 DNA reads TGCAGCGTTGAACCTATTGGGAGGATCGAGACCCAGTACTTC. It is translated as CSVEPIGRIETQYF.